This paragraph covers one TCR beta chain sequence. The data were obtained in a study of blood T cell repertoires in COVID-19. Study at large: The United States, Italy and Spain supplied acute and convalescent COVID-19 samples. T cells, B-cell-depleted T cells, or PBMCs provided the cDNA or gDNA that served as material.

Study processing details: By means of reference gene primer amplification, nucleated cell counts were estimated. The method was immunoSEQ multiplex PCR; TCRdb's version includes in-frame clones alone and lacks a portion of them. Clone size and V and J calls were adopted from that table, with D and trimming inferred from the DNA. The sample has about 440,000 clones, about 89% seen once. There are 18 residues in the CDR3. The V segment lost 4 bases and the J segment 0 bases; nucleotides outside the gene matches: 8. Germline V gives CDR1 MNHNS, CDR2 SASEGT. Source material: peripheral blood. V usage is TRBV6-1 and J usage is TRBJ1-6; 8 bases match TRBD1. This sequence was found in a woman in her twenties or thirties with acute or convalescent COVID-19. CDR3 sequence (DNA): TGTGCCAGCAGTGCCCGGGACAGGATAAGCTCCTATAATTCACCCCTCCACTTT. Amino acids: CASSARDRISSYNSPLHF.